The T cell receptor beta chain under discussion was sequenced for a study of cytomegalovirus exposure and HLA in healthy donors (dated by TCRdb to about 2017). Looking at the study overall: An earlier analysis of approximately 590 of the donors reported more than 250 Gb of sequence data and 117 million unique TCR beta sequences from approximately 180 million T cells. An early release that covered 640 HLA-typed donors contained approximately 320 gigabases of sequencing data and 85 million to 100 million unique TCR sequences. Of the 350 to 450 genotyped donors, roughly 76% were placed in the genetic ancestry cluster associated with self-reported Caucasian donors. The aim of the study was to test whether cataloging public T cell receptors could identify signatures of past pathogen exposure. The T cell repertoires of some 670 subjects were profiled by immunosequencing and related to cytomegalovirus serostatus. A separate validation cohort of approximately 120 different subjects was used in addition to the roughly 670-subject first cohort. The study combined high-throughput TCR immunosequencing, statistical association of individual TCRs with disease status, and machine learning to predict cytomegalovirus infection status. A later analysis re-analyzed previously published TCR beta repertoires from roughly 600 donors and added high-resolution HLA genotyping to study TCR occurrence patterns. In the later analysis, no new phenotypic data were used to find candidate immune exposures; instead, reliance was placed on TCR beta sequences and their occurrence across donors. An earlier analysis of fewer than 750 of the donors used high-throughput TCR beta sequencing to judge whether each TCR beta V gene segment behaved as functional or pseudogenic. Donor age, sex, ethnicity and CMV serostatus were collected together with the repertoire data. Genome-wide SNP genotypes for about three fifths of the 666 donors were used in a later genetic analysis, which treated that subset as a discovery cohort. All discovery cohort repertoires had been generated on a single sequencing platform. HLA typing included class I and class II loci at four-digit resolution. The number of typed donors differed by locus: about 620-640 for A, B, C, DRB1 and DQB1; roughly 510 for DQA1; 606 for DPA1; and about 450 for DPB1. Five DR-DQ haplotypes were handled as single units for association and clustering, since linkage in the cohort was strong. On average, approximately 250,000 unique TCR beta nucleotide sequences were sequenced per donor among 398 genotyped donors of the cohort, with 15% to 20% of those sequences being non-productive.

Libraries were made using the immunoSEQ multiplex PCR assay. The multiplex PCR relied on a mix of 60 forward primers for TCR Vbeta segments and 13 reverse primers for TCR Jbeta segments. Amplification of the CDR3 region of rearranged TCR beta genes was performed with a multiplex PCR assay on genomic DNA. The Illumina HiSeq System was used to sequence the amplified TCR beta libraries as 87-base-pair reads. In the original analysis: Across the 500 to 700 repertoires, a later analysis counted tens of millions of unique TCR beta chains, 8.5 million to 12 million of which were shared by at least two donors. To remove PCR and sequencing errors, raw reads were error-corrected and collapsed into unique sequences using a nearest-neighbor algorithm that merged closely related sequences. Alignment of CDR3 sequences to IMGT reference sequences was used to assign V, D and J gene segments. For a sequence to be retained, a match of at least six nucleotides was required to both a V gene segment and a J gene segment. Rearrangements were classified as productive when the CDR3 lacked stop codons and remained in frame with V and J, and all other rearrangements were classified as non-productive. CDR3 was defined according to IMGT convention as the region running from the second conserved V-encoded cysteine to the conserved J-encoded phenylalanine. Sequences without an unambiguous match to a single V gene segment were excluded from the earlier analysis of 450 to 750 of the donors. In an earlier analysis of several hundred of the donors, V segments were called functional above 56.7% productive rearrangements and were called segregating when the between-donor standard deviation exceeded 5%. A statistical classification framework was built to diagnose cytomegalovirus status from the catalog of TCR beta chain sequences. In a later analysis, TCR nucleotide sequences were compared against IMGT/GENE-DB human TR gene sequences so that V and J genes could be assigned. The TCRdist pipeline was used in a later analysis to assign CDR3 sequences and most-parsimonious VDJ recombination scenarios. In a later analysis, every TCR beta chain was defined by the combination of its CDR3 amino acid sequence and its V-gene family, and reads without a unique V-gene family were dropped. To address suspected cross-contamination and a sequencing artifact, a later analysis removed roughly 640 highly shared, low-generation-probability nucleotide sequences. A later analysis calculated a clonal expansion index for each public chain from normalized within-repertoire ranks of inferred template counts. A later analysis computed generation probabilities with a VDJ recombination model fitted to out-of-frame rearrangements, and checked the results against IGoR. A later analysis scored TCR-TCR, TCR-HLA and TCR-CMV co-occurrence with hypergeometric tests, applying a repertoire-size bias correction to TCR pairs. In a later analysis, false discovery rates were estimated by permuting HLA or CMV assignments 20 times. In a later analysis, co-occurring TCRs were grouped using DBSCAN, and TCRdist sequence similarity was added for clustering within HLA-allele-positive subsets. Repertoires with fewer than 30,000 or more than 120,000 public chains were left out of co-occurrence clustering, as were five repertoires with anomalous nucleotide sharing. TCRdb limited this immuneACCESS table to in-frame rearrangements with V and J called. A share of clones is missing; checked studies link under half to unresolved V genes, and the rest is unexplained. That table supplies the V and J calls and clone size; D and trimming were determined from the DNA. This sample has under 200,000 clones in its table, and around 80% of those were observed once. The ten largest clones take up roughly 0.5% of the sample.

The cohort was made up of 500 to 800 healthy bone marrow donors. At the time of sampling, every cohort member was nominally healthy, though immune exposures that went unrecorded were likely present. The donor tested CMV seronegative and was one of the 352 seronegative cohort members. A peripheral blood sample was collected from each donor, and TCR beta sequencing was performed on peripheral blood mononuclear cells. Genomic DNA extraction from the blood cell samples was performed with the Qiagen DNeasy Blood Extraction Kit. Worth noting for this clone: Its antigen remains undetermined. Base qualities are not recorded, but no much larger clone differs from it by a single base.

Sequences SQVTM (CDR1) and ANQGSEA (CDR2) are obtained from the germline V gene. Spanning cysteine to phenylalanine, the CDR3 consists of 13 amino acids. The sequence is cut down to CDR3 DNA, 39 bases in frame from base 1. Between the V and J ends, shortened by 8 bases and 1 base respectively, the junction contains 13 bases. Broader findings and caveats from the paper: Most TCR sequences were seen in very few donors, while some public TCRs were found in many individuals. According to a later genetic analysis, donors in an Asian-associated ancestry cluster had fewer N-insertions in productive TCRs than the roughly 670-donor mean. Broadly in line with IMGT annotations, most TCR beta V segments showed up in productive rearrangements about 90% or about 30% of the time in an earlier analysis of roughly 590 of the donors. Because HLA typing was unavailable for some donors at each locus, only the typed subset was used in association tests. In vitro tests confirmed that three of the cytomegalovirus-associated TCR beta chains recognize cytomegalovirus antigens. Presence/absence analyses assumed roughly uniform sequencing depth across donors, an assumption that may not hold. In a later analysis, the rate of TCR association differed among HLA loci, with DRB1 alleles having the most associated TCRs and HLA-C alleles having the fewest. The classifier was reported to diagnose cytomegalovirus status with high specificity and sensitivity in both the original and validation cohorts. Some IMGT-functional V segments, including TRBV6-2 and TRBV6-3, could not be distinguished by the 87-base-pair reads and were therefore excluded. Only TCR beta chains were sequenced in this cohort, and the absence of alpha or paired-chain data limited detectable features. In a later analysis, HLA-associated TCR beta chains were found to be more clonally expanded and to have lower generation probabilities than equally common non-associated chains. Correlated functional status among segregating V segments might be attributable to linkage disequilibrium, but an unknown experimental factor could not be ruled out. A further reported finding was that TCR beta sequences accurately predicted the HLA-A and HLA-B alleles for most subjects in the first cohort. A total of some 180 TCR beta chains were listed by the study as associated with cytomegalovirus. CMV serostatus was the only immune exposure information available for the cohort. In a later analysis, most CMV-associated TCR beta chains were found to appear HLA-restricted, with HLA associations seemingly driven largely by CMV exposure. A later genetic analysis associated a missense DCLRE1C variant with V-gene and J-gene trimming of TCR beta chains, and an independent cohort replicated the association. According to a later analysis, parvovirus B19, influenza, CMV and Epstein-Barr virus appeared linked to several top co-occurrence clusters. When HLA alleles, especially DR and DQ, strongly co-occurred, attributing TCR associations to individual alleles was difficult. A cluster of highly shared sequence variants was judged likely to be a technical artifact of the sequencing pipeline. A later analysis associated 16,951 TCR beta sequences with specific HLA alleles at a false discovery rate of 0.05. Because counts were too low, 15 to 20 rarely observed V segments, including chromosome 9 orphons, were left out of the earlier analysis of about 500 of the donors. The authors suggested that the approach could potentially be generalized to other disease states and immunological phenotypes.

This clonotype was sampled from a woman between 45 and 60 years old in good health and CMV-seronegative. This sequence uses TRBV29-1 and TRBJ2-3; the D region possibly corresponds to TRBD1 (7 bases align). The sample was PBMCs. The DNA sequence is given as TGCAGCTTTACAGGGGAGGGCACAGATACGCAGTATTTT. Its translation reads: CSFTGEGTDTQYF.